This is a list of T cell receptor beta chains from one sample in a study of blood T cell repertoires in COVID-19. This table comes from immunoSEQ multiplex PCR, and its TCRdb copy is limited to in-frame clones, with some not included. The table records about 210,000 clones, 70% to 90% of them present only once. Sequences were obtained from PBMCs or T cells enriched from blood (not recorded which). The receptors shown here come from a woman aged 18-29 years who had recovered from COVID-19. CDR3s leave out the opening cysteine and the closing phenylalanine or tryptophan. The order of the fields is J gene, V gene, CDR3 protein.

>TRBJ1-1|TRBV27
ASSFVGGRNTEAF
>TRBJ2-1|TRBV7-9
ASSLGRGSYNEQF
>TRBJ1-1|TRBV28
ASSLGASTEAF
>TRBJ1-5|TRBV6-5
AVSGTGGHQPQH
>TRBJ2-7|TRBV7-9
ASSRGGTREQY
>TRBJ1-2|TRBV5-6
ASTGGAANYGYT
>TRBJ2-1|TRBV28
ASSLTSRGLEQF
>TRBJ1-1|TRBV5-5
ASSPTPNTEAF
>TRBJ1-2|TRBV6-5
ASSSDRGIYGYT
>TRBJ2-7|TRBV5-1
ASSPLEGVTYEQY
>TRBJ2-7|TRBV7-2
ASSLGGQGFYEQY
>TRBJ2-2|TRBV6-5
ASSYGQWDTGELF
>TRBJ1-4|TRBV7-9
ASSLGLGAGEKLF
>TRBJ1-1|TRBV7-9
ASSRTGTEAF
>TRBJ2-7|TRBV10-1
ASSDRGAYEQY
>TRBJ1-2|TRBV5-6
ATTRQGNYGYT
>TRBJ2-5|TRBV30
ASLRGETQY
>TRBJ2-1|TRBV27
ATVGQGANEQF
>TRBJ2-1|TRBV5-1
ASSLAYEQF
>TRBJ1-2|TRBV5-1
ASSLEGDVGYT
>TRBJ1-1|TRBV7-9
ASSRPGQGAPEAF
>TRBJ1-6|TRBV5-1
ASSLGHDNSPLH
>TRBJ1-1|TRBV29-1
SATENTEAF
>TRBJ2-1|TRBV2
ARGGVVTYNEQF
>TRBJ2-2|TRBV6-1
ASSEAPGGGGTGELF
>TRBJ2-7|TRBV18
ASSGQSSYEQY
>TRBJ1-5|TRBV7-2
ASRLPGGPNQPQH
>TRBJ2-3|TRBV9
ASSVASGQGTDTQY
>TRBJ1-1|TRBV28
ASSPRRATEAF
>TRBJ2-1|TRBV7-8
ASRLTGYNEQF
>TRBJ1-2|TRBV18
ASSPQAADRAGYGYT
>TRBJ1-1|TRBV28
ASSWGRSTEAF
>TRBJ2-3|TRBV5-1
ASSPTSLAGADTQY
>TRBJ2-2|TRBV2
ASSERLAPGELF
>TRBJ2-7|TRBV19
ASSPRTGTSGEQY
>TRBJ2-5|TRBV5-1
ASSLDSYPSRTQY
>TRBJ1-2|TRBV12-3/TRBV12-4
ASSHSPGGYT